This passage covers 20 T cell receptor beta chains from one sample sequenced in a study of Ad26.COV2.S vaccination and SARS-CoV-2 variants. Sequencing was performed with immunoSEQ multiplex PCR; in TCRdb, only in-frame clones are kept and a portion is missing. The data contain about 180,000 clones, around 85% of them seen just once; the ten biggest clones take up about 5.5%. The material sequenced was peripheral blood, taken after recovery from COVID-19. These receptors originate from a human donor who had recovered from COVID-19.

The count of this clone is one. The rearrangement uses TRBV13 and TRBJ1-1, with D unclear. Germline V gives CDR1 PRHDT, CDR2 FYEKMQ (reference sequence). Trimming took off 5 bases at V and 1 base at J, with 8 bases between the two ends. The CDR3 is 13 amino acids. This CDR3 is CASSPRGNTEAFF. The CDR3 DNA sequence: TGTGCCAGCAGCCCCCGTGGGAACACTGAAGCTTTCTTT.

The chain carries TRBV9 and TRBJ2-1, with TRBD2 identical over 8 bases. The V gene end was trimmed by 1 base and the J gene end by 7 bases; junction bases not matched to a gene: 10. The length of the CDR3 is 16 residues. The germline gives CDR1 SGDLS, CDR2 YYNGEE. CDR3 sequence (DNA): TGTGCCAGCAGCGTAATGTCTAGCGGGCCGAGGAATGAGCAGTTCTTC. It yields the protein CASSVMSSGPRNEQFF.

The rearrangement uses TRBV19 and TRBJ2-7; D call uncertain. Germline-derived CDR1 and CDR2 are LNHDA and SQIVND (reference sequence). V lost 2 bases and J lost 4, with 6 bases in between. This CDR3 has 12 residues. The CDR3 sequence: CASSILDYEQYF. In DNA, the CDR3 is TGTGCCAGTAGTATACTTGATTACGAGCAGTACTTC.

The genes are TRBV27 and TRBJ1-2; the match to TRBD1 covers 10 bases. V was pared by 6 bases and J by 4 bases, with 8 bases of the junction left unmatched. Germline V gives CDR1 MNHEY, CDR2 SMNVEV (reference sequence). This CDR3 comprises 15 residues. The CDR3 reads CASRKTGGLTYGYTF. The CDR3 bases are TGTGCCAGCAGGAAGACAGGGGGCCTTACCTATGGCTACACCTTC.

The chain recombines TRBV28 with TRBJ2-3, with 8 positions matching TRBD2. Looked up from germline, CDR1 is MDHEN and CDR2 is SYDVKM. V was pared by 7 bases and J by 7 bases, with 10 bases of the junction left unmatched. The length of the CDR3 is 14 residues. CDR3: CASTGLGRRNTQYF. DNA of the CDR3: TGTGCCAGCACGGGACTAGGGAGACGAAATACGCAGTATTTT.

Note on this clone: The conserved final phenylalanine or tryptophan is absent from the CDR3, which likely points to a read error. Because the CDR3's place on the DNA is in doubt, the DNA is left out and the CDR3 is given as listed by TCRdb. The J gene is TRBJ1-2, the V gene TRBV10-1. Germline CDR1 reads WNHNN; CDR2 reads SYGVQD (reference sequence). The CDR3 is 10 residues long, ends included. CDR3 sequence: CATEDTDGAV.

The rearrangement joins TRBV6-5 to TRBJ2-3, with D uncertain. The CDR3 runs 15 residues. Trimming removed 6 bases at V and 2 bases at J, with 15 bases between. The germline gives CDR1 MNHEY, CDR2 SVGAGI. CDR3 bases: TGTGCCAGCAGCCCACCGGGCCGTACCACAGATACGCAGTATTTT. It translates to CASSPPGRTTDTQYF.

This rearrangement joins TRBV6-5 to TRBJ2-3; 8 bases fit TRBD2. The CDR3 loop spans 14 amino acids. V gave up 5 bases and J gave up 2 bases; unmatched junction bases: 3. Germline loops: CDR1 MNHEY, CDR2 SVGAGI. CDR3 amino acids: CASSQRGNTDTQYF. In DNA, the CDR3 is TGTGCCAGCAGTCAGCGGGGGAACACAGATACGCAGTATTTT.

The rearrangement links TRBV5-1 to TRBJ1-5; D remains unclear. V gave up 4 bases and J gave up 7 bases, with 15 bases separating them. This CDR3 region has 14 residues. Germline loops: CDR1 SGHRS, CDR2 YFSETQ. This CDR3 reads CASSVSGLRQPQHF. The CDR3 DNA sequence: TGCGCCAGCAGCGTGAGCGGGCTTCGGCAGCCCCAGCATTTT. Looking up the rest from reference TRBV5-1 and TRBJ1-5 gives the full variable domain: KAGVTQTPRYLIKTRGQQVTLSCSPISGHRSVSWYQQTPGQGLQFLFEYFSETQRNKGNFPGRFSGRQFSNSRSEMNVSTLELGDSALYLCASSVSGLRQPQHFGDGTRLSIL.

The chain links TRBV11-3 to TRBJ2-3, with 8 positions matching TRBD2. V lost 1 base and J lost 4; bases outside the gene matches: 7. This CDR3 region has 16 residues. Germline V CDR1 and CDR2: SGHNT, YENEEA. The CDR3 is CASSLGAGGGPDTQYF. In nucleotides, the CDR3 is TGTGCCAGCAGCTTAGGCGCGGGAGGAGGCCCAGATACGCAGTATTTT.

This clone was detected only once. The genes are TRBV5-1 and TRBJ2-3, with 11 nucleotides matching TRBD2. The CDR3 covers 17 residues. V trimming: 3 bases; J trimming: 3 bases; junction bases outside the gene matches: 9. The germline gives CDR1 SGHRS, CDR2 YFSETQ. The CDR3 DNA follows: TGCGCCAGCAGCTCAATAGCGGGGGGGCCGGGGACAGATACGCAGTATTTT. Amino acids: CASSSIAGGPGTDTQYF.

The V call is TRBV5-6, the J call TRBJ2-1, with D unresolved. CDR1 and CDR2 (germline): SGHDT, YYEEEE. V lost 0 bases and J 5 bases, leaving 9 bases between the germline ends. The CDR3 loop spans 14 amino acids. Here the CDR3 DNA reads TGTGCCAGCAGCTTGGAGGTGCACAACAATGAGCAGTTCTTC. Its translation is CASSLEVHNNEQFF.

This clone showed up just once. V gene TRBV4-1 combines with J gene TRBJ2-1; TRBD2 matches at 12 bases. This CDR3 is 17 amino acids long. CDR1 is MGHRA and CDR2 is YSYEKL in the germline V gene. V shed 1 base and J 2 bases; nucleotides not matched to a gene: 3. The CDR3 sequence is CASSQASGRGTYNEQFF. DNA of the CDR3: TGCGCCAGCAGCCAAGCTAGCGGGAGGGGCACCTACAATGAGCAGTTCTTC.

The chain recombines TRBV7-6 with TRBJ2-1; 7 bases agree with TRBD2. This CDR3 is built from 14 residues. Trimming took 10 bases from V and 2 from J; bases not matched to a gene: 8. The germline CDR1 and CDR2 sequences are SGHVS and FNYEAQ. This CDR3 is CATSLAGAYNEQFF. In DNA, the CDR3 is TGTGCCACCTCCCTGGCGGGGGCCTACAATGAGCAGTTCTTC.

The CDR3 DNA is TGTGCCAGCAGTCAGGCTCAAGAATACGAGCAGTACTTC. This sequence encodes CASSQAQEYEQYF. This sequence joins TRBV11-2 and TRBJ2-7; D uncertain. The V end lost 6 bases, the J end lost 4 bases, and 13 bases lay between the germline ends. CDR1 is SGHAT, CDR2 FQNNGV, per germline. CDR3 length: 13 residues.

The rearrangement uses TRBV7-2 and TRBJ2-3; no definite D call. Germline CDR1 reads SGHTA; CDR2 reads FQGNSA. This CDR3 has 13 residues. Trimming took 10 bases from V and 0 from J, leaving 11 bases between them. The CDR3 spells CATQDGSTDTQYF. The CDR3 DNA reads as TGTGCCACCCAAGACGGTAGCACAGATACGCAGTATTTT.

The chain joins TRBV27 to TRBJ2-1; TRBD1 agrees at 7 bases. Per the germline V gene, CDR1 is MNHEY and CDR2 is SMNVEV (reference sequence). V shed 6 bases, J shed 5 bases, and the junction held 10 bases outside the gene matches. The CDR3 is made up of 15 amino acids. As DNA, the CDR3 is TGTGCCAGCAGCCCCGAGAGGGGGCAAGACAATGAGCAGTTCTTC. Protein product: CASSPERGQDNEQFF.

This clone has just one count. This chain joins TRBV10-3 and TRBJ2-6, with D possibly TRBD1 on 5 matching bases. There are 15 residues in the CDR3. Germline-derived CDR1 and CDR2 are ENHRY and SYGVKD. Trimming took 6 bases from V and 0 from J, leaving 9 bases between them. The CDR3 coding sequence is TGTGCCATCAGGACAGTCACCTCTGGGGCCAACGTCCTGACTTTC. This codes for CAIRTVTSGANVLTF.

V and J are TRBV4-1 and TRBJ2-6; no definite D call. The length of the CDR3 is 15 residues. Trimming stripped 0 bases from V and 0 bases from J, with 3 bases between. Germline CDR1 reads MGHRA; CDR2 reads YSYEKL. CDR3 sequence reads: CASSQDSSGANVLTF. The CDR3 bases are TGCGCCAGCAGCCAAGACAGCTCTGGGGCCAACGTCCTGACTTTC.

Here the CDR3 reads CASSGTSQVSGANVLTF. The DNA of the CDR3 is TGTGCCAGCAGCGGTACTAGTCAGGTCTCTGGGGCCAACGTCCTGACTTTC. V usage is TRBV11-2 and J usage is TRBJ2-6, with D possibly TRBD2 on 5 matching bases. The CDR3 consists of 17 residues. The germline CDR1 and CDR2 sequences are SGHAT and FQNNGV. The V gene lost 5 bases and the J gene lost 0 bases, with 14 bases spanning the gap.